This is a list of T cell receptor beta chains from one sample in a study of post-analysis software for immune sequencing data. MiXCR was run by TCRdb on the PCR reads, yielding one entry per CDR3 protein. The data show hundreds of thousands of distinct CDR3 sequences, 59% seen once. The specimen was blood. The receptors here all came from a girl aged 2 to 9 with multiple sclerosis. The CDR3 runs from the conserved cysteine through the conserved F or W. The D gene is left open where the match is weak. Not every row has a clone size; where given, it reads once, few, many or a size class.

clone_size	v_call	cdr3_length	d_call	j_call	cdr3_nt	cdr3_aa
.	TRBV7-3	15	TRBD2	TRBJ2-1	TGTGCCAGCAGCCCTTTAGCGGGAACCCTGAATGAGCAGTTCTTC	CASSPLAGTLNEQFF
.	TRBV6-2/TRBV6-3	21	TRBD2	TRBJ2-5	TGTGCCAGCAGTTACTTACCCAAAGCGGGGGGCCTAAGATACCACCAAGAGACCCAGTACTTC	CASSYLPKAGGLRYHQETQYF
.	TRBV5-1	15	.	TRBJ2-6	TGCGCCAGCAGCTTGGATGGGGTCGGGGCCAACGTCCTGACTTTC	CASSLDGVGANVLTF
few	TRBV10-3	14	.	TRBJ2-5	TGTGCCATCAGTGAGTCCCGGCCTCAAGAGACCCAGTACTTC	CAISESRPQETQYF
.	TRBV10-3	15	.	TRBJ2-3	TGTGCCATCAGTCCAGGCAGCCCTAGCACAGATACGCAGTATTTT	CAISPGSPSTDTQYF
few	TRBV11-2	13	.	TRBJ1-2	TGTGCCAGCAGCTTAGAGAGCGGGGTTGGCTACACCTTC	CASSLESGVGYTF
few	TRBV29-1	11	.	TRBJ2-1	TGCAGCGGGGACCTTTTCAATGAGCAGTTCTTC	CSGDLFNEQFF
.	TRBV9	17	.	TRBJ2-7	TGTGCCAGCAGCCCGACGGGACCGGGACACCGGGGCAAGGAGCAGTACTTC	CASSPTGPGHRGKEQYF
.	TRBV20-1	14	TRBD2	TRBJ2-1	TGCAGTGCTAGAGGGCTAGCGGGTTTCAATGAGCAGTTCTTC	CSARGLAGFNEQFF
.	TRBV12-3/TRBV12-4	11	TRBD1	TRBJ2-1	TGTGCCAGCAGTTCCACAGGGGCGCAGTTCTTC	CASSSTGAQFF
once	TRBV3-1	17	.	TRBJ1-2	TGTGCCAGCAGCCAAGGGGGCAGGGCCGACCCGATCTATGGCTACACCTTC	CASSQGGRADPIYGYTF
.	TRBV4-3	16	.	TRBJ2-3	TGCGCCAGCAGCCAAGATTTCAGCTTAGCCACAGATACGCAGTATTTT	CASSQDFSLATDTQYF
.	TRBV18	14	.	TRBJ2-5	TGTGCCAGCTCACCAAAGACCGCCCCAGAGACCCAGTACTTC	CASSPKTAPETQYF
few	TRBV9	13	.	TRBJ2-5	TGTGCCAGCTCGGACACTTCTGGAGAGACCCAGTACTTC	CASSDTSGETQYF
once	TRBV20-1	14	.	TRBJ2-5	TGCAGTGCTACGGGGGCTAGAACTATCGAGACCCAGTACTTC	CSATGARTIETQYF
.	TRBV3-1	16	.	TRBJ1-5	TGTGCCAGCAGCCAAGATCTTCCCAGCCTGAATCAGCCCCAGCATTTT	CASSQDLPSLNQPQHF
.	TRBV5-1	14	TRBD1	TRBJ2-3	TGCGCCAGCAGCTTAGAACAGGGGGACCCTTCGCAGTATTTT	CASSLEQGDPSQYF
.	TRBV20-1	11	.	TRBJ2-7	TGCAGTGCTAGTGGGGGATACGAGCAGTACTTC	CSASGGYEQYF
.	TRBV11-2	14	.	TRBJ1-2	TGTGCCAGCAGCTTGATTAGGAGCCCCTATGGCTACACCTTC	CASSLIRSPYGYTF
.	TRBV6-6	14	TRBD1	TRBJ1-1	TGTGCCAGCAGTTACGCCAGGGGGGACACTGAAGCTTTCTTT	CASSYARGDTEAFF
.	TRBV7-8	15	TRBD1	TRBJ2-2	TGTGCCAGCAGATGGGGACAGGGGACCGTCGGGGAGCTGTTTTTT	CASRWGQGTVGELFF
few	TRBV29-1	13	.	TRBJ2-5	TGCAGCGTTGAAGAGGGGGCCGGAGAGACCCAGTACTTC	CSVEEGAGETQYF
.	TRBV5-1	15	.	TRBJ1-1	TGCGCCAGCAGCCGGGTTGACAGGCGCGGGACTGAAGCTTTCTTT	CASSRVDRRGTEAFF
.	TRBV6-5	14	.	TRBJ1-2	TGTGCCAGCAGTCCCGGGAACAGGGTATCTGGCTACACCTTC	CASSPGNRVSGYTF
.	TRBV5-1	17	.	TRBJ2-3	TGCGCCAGCAGCTTCTTCTTACAGGGAGGGAGCACAGATACGCAGTATTTT	CASSFFLQGGSTDTQYF
.	TRBV29-1	13	.	TRBJ2-3	TGCAGCGTTGGGGGACGGATCACAGATACGCAGTATTTT	CSVGGRITDTQYF
few	TRBV12-3/TRBV12-4	15	TRBD1	TRBJ1-2	TGTGCCAGCAGGACAGGGGGCGCCGGTCGGAGCGGCTACACCTTC	CASRTGGAGRSGYTF
.	TRBV15	15	.	TRBJ2-2	TGTGCCACCAGCAGAGTACAGGCTGGGACCGGGGAGCTGTTTTTT	CATSRVQAGTGELFF
few	TRBV29-1	13	.	TRBJ2-4	TGCAGCGTTGAGTGGGCCGGGGAAAACATTCAGTACTTC	CSVEWAGENIQYF
.	TRBV5-1	14	.	TRBJ2-3	TGCGCCAGCAGCAGAACCGACGGCACAGATACGCAGTATTTT	CASSRTDGTDTQYF
few	TRBV5-1	14	.	TRBJ2-7	TGCGCCAGCAGCAGTTGGGACACTTCCTACGAGCAGTACTTC	CASSSWDTSYEQYF
.	TRBV7-6	18	.	TRBJ2-5	TGTGCCAGCAGCACGCCCTTGGGGCGCGGGGGCCCCCAAGAGACCCAGTACTTC	CASSTPLGRGGPQETQYF
.	TRBV6-5	15	TRBD1	TRBJ1-1	TGTGCCAGCAGTTACGTCGGGCAGGGGGTCACTGAAGCTTTCTTT	CASSYVGQGVTEAFF
.	TRBV6-5	15	TRBD1	TRBJ2-3	TGTGCCAGCAGTCAAAGACAGGGTTGGGGAGATACGCAGTATTTT	CASSQRQGWGDTQYF
.	TRBV11-2	18	.	TRBJ2-5	TGTGCCAGCAGCTTAGGACAGGTGGCGGGCGAGGACCAAGAGACCCAGTACTTC	CASSLGQVAGEDQETQYF
few	TRBV5-1	15	TRBD2	TRBJ2-5	TGCGCCAGCTCTCTAGCGGGAGGGCCTAGGGAGACCCAGTACTTC	CASSLAGGPRETQYF
.	TRBV6-1	12	.	TRBJ2-5	TGTGCCAGCAGTGAAACACGGGAGACCCAGTACTTC	CASSETRETQYF
few	TRBV7-7	15	.	TRBJ2-5	TGTGCTAGCAGCTTAGTCGGGGAACCCCAAGAGACCCAGTACTTC	CASSLVGEPQETQYF
.	TRBV10-3	17	TRBD2	TRBJ2-3	TGTGCCATCAGTGAGTCGGAAGCGGGAGGGCCCCCAGATACGCAGTATTTT	CAISESEAGGPPDTQYF